The rows below give T cell receptor beta chains drawn from one sample of a study of T cell repertoires in ileal Crohn's disease. Profiled with immunoSEQ multiplex PCR; TCRdb holds only in-frame clones, not every one. Among 5,500 to 6,500 clones listed, 70% to 80% were seen once. The sample comprised ileal tissue. These receptors were obtained from an adult with Crohn's disease. Both conserved end residues are trimmed from each CDR3. A D gene is named only where the DNA matches it firmly.

v_call d_call cdr3_aa
TRBV5-4 TRBD2 ASSLLAGAGTDTQY
TRBV10-1 TRBD1 ASRVHRGYPPGEQY
TRBV25-1 TRBD2 ASSVAGGDEQY
TRBV19 . ASKVRAGFYEQY
TRBV5-4 . ASSLASEETQY
TRBV6-1 TRBD1 ASSLQGIEYEQY
TRBV28 TRBD2 ASSLASGSSYNEQF
TRBV27 . ASTRAIDQLYEQY
TRBV10-3 TRBD2 AISDPNSSGEAQY
TRBV9 . ASSVTERGDTQY
TRBV7-3 TRBD1 ASSPGGSYNEQF
TRBV7-2 . ASSSGLRSPLH
TRBV6-5 TRBD1 ASSYLGTEETQY
TRBV10-3 TRBD1 AVGQGRGFLADTQY
TRBV12-5 . ASGLGQGIQPQH
TRBV19 TRBD1 ASTGWDRVVTGELF
TRBV29-1 TRBD1 SVATGGHEQF
TRBV28 . ASSLGAFRGQY
TRBV5-1 TRBD2 ASSLGYLAGYNEQF
TRBV7-6 TRBD1 ASSITGESEAF
TRBV28 TRBD1 ASTAGTGGSYEQY
TRBV7-2 TRBD1 ASSTTGIPREQY
TRBV9 . ASSQGGGTPSTDTQY
TRBV28 TRBD2 ASSLSSSGRVPEQF
TRBV28 TRBD1 ASSDRGPTYEQY
TRBV7-3 . ASSLMPGRGTGELF
TRBV7-2 TRBD2 ASSPGGGAGVYEQY
TRBV6-1 TRBD1 ASNRGGTGKGYT
TRBV5-8 . ASSPLGLSTNEKLF
TRBV7-6 TRBD1 ASSLGTGNGYT
TRBV11-2 TRBD2 ASSSWTSVYNEQF